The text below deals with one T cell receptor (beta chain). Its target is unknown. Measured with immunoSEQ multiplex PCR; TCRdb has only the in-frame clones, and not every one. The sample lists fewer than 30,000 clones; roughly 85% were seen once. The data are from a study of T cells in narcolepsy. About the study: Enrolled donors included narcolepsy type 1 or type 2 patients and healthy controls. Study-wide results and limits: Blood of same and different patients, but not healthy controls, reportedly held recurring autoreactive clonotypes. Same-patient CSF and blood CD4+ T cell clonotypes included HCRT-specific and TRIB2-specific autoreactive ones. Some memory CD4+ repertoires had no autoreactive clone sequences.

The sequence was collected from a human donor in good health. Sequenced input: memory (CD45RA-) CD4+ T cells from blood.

The CDR3 loop is CASSRSGRQFF. In nucleotides, the CDR3 is TGTGCCAGCAGTCGTAGCGGGAGACAGTTCTTC. V and J are TRBV9 and TRBJ2-1; 9 nucleotides align to TRBD2. CDR1 SGDLS and CDR2 YYNGEE come from the germline V gene. The CDR3 contains 11 residues. With 5 bases clipped from V and 13 bases from J, the junction kept 4 bases outside the gene matches.